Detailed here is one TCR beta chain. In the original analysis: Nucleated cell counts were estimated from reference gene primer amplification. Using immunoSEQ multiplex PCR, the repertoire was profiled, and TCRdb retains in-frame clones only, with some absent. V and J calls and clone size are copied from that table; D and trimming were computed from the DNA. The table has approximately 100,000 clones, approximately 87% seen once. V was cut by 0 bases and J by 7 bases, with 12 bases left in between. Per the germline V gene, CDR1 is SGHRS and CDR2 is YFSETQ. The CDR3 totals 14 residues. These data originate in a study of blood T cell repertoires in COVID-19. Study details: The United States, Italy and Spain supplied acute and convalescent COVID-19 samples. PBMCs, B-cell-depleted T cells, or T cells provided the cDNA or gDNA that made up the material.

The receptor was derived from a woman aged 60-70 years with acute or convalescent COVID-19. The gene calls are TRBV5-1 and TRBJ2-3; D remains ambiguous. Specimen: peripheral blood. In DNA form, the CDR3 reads TGCGCCAGCAGCTTGGGTACGCTAGGTTATACGCAGTATTTT. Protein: CASSLGTLGYTQYF.